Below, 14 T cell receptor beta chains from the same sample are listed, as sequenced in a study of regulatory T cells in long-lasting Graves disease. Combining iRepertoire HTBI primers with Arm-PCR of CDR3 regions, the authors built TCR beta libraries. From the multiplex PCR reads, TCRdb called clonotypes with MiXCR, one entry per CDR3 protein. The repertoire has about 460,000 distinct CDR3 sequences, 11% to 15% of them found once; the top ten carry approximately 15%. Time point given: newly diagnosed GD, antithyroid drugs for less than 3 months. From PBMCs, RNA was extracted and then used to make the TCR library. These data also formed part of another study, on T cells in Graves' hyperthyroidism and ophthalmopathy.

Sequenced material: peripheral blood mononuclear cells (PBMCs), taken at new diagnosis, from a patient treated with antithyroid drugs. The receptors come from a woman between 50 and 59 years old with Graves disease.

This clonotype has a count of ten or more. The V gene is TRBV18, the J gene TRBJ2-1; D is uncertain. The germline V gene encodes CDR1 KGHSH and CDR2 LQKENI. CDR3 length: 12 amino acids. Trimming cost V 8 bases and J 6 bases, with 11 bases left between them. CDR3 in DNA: TGTGCCAGCAGCCACGGCGGCAATGAGCAGTTCTTC. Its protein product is CASSHGGNEQFF.

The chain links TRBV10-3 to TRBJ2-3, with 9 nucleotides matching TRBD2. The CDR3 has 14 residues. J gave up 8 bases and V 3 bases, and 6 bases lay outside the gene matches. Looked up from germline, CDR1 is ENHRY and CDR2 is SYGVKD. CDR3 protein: CAISELAGRVTQYF. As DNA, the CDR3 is TGTGCCATCAGTGAACTAGCGGGCCGCGTTACGCAGTATTTT.

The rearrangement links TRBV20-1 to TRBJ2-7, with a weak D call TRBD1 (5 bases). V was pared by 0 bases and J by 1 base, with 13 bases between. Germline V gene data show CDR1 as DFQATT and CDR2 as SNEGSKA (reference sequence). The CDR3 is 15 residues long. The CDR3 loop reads CSARDTGSDSYEQYF. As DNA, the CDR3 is TGCAGTGCTAGAGATACAGGCTCGGATTCCTACGAGCAGTACTTC.

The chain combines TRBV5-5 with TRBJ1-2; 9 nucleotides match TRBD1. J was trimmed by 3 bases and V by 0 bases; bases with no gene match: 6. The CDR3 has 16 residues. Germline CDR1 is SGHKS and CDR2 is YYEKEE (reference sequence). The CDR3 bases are TGTGCCAGCAGCTTGGGGACAGGGGCCGGGGACTATGGCTACACCTTC. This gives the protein CASSLGTGAGDYGYTF.

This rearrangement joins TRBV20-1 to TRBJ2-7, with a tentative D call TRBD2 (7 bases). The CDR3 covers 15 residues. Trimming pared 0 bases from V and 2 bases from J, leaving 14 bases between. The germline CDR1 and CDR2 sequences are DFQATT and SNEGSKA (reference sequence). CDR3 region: CSARDRGASPYEQYF. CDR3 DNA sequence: TGCAGTGCTAGAGATCGGGGGGCTAGCCCCTACGAGCAGTACTTC.

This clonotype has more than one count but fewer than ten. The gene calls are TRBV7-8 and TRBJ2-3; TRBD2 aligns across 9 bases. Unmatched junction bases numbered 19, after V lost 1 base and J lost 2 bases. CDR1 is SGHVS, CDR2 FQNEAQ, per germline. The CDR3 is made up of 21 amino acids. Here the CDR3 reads CASSLEPPYPREGGDTDTQYF. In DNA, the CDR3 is TGTGCCAGCAGCTTAGAACCCCCCTACCCGCGGGAGGGCGGTGACACAGATACGCAGTATTTT.

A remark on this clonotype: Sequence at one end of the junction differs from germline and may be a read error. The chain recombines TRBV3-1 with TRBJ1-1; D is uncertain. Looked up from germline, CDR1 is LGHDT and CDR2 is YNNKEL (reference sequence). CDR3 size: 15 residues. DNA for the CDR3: TGTGCCAGCAGCCAAGAAATGGGAATGAACGCTGAAGCTTTCTTT. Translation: CASSQEMGMNAEAFF.

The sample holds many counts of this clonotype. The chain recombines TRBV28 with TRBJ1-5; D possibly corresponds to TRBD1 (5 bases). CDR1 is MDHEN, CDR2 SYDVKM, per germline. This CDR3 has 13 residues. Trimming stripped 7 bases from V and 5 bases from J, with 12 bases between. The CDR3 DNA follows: TGTGCCAGCACCCTGAGGGGAGATCAGCCCCAGCATTTT. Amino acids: CASTLRGDQPQHF.

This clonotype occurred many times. This chain's CDR3 is CASSQLNPVETQYF. DNA of the CDR3: TGTGCCAGCAGCCAGCTCAACCCCGTCGAGACCCAGTACTTC. This chain joins TRBV3-1 and TRBJ2-5; D unresolved. The CDR3 sequence is 14 residues long. Trimming removed 3 bases from V and 5 bases from J, with 13 bases in between. Germline V CDR1 and CDR2: LGHDT, YNNKEL (reference sequence).

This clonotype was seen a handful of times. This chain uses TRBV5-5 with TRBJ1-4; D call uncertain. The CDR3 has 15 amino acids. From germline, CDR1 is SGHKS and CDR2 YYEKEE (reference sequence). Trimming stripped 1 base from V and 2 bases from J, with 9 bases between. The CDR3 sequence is CASSLSLTTNEKLFF. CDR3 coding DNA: TGTGCCAGCAGCTTGAGCCTGACCACTAATGAAAAACTGTTTTTT.

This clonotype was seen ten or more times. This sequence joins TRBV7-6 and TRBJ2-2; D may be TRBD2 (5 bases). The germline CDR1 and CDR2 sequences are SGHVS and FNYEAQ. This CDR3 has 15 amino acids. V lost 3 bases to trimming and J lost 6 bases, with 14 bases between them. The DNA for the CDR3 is TGTGCCAGCAGCTTCGGGATGGCTAGGGCCGGGGAGCTGTTTTTT. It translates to CASSFGMARAGELFF. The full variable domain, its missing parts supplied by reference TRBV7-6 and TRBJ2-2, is GAGVSQSPRYKVTKRGQDVALRCDPISGHVSLYWYRQALGQGPEFLTYFNYEAQQDKSGLPNDRFSAERPEGSISTLTIQRTEQRDSAMYRCASSFGMARAGELFFGEGSRLTVL.

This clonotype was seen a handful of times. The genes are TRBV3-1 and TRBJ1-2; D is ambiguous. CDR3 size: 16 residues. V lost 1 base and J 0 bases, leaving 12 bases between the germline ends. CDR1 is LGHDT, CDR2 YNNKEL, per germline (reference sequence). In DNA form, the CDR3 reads TGTGCCAGCAGCCAAGGGTTAAGGATGACTAACTATGGCTACACCTTC. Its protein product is CASSQGLRMTNYGYTF.

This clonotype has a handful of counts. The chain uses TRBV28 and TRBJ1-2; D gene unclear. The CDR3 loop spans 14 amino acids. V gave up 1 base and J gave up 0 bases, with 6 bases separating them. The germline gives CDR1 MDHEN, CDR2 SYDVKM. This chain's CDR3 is CASSLSAANYGYTF. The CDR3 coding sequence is TGTGCCAGCAGTTTATCCGCAGCTAACTATGGCTACACCTTC.

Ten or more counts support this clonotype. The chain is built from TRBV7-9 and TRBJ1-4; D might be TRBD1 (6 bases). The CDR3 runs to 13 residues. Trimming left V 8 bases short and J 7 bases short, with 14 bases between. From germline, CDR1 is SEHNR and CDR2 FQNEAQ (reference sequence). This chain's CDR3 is CASWGGPTEKLFF. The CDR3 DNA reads TGTGCCAGCTGGGGGGGCCCGACTGAAAAACTGTTTTTT.